This T cell receptor (beta chain) was documented in a study of T-cell memory formation after mild COVID-19. TCRdb reanalysed the 5' RACE reads using MiXCR and keeps one entry per CDR3 protein. The table shows about 170,000 distinct CDR3 sequences, with 10% to 15% occurring only once. This clonotype was picked up many times. The CDR3 is 15 amino acids. V shed 4 bases, J shed 7 bases, and the junction held 8 bases outside the gene matches. Germline V gene data show CDR1 as SGHDT and CDR2 as YYEEEE. The chain carries TRBV5-6 and TRBJ2-2; 9 positions match TRBD1. Sequenced sample: PBMCs or a T cell subset sorted from them (not recorded which). This TCR was recovered from a man aged 18 to 30 who had mild COVID-19 (a few samples of this study predate the infection). Cell type and time point are not known. The CDR3 reads CASSKDRGNGGELFF. The CDR3, as DNA: TGTGCCAGCAGCAAAGACAGGGGGAACGGCGGGGAGCTGTTTTTT.